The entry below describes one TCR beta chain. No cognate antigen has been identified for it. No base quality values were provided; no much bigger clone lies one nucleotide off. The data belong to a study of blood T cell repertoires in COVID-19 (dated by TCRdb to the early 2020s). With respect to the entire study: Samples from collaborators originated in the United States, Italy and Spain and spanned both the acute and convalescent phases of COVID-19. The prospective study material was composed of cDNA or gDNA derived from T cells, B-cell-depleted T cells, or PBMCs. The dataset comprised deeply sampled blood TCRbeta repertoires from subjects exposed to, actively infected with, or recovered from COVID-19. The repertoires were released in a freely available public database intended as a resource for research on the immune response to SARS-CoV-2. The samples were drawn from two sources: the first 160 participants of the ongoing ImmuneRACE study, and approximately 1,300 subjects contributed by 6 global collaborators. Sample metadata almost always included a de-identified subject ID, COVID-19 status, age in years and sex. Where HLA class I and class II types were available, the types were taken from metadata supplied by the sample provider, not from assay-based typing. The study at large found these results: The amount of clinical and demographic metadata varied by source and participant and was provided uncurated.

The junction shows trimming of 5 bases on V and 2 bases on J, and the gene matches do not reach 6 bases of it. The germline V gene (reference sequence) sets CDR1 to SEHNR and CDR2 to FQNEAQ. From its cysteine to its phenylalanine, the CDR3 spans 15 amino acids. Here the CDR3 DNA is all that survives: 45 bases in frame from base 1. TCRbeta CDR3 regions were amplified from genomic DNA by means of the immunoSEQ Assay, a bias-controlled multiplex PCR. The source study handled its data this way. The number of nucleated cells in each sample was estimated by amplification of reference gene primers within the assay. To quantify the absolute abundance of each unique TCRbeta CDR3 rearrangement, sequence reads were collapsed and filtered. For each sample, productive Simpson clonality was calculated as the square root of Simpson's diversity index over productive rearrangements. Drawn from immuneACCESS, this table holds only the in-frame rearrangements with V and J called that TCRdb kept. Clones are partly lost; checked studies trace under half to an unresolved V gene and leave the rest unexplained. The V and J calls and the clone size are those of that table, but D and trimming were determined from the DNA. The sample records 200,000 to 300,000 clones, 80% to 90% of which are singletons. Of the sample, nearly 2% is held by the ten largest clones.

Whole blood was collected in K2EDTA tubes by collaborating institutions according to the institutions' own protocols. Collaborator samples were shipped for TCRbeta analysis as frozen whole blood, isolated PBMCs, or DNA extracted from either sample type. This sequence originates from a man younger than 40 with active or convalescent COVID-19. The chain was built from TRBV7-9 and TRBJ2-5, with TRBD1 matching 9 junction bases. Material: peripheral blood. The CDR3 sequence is CASSAPGTGQETQYF. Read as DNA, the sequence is TGTGCCAGCAGCGCCCCCGGGACAGGGCAAGAGACCCAGTACTTC.